This T cell receptor (beta chain) appears in the sequencing data of a study of blood T cell repertoires in COVID-19. Overall study context: Researchers got acute and convalescent COVID-19 samples from the United States, Italy and Spain. PBMCs, B-cell-depleted T cells, or T cells were the source of the cDNA or gDNA that made up the material.

Profiling relied on immunoSEQ multiplex PCR, and the TCRdb table lists in-frame clones only, not all of them. Among about 110,000 clones, approximately 85% were seen once, and the ten largest hold around 3.4%. This clone showed up just once. Trimming stripped 0 bases from V and 4 bases from J, with 9 bases between. Germline V gene lookup returns CDR1 SQVTM and CDR2 ANQGSEA. This CDR3 has 13 residues. The TCR comes from a man aged 35-49 years with acute or convalescent COVID-19. The sequenced material came from peripheral blood. The J gene is TRBJ1-2, the V gene TRBV29-1; D not certain. The DNA for the CDR3 is TGCAGCGTTGAAGATAGTGAACTCTATGGCTACACCTTC. Translating it yields CSVEDSELYGYTF.